The entry below gives a single TCR beta chain sequence along with its context. Its specificity is unknown. These data are taken from a study of T cells in localized non-small cell lung cancer. Study findings and constraints: Maximal T cell clonality occurred in uninvolved adjacent lung, with tumor ranking below it.

CDR1 and CDR2 from the germline V gene are SQVTM and ANQGSEA. V was shortened by 7 bases and J by 1 base, with 11 bases between the two germline ends. The CDR3 covers 13 residues. Generated by immunoSEQ multiplex PCR, the TCRdb table keeps only in-frame clones and is missing some. This sample yields tens of thousands of clones, of which 75% to 90% are seen a single time; more than 15% belongs to the top ten. The sample was peripheral blood, taken before any cancer treatment. The TCR comes from a male donor older than 55 with stage III squamous cell lung carcinoma. The chain joins TRBV29-1 to TRBJ2-4, with D perhaps assigned TRBD1 or TRBD2 (7 bases each). The CDR3 loop reads CSAQGGAKNIQYF. The CDR3 DNA follows: TGCAGCGCTCAGGGGGGGGCCAAAAACATTCAGTACTTC.